Listed below are T cell receptor beta chains from one sample, sequenced in a study of shared clonotypes between healthy human individuals. Here immunoSEQ multiplex PCR was the method, and the copy in TCRdb shows in-frame clones only, minus some. This sample has about 700,000 clones; just over 90% occur once, and the top ten carry about 24%. The sequencing input was naive CD8+ T cells sorted from blood. The receptor set was obtained from a man aged 25 to 40 in good health. Both conserved end residues are part of each CDR3. A D gene is named only where the DNA matches it firmly. Rows give clone size only sometimes, using once, few, many, or a class for an expanded clone.

J,V,size,D,CDR3,DNA
TRBJ2-2,TRBV4-1,once,-,CASSQGGAGTGELFF,TGCGCCAGCAGCCAAGGAGGGGCCGGCACCGGGGAGCTGTTTTTT
TRBJ2-1,TRBV7-9,-,TRBD2,CASSQAGTSTGDEQFF,TGTGCCAGCAGCCAAGCGGGGACTAGCACAGGTGATGAGCAGTTCTTC
TRBJ1-5,TRBV7-9,once,-,CASSQGFQPQHF,TGTGCCAGCAGCCAGGGTTTTCAGCCCCAGCATTTT
TRBJ2-7,TRBV7-8,-,TRBD2,CASSRRAPSGMGYEQYF,TGTGCCAGCAGTCGCCGCGCCCCTAGCGGGATGGGCTACGAGCAGTACTTC
TRBJ1-5,TRBV28,-,-,CASSLGGGYNQPQHF,TGTGCCAGCAGTTTAGGCGGGGGATACAATCAGCCCCAGCATTTT
TRBJ2-2,TRBV27,-,TRBD1,CASMGQGPQRELFF,TGTGCCAGCATGGGACAGGGCCCTCAGAGGGAGCTGTTTTTT
TRBJ2-7,TRBV5-5,-,-,CASSSGTWYEQYF,TGTGCCAGCAGCTCCGGGACCTGGTACGAGCAGTACTTC
TRBJ2-5,TRBV9,-,TRBD1,CASSVETGGLQETQYF,TGTGCCAGCAGCGTAGAAACAGGGGGCCTACAAGAGACCCAGTACTTC
TRBJ1-1,TRBV7-7,-,TRBD1,CASSLRSRDRGLTEAFF,TGTGCCAGCAGCTTAAGGAGCCGGGACAGGGGGTTAACTGAAGCTTTCTTT
TRBJ2-1,TRBV11-2,-,TRBD2,CASSQRWERGNEQFF,TGTGCCAGCAGCCAGAGGTGGGAGCGGGGCAATGAGCAGTTCTTC
TRBJ2-7,TRBV5-1,-,TRBD2,CASSPGTSGKGTYEQYF,TGCGCCAGCAGCCCCGGGACTAGCGGGAAAGGGACCTACGAGCAGTACTTC
TRBJ1-1,TRBV6-5,once,-,CASSYGGARTEAFF,TGTGCCAGCAGTTATGGGGGGGCGCGGACTGAAGCTTTCTTT
TRBJ2-1,TRBV28,once,TRBD1,CASSWGQPGEQFF,TGTGCCAGCAGCTGGGGACAGCCTGGTGAGCAGTTCTTC
TRBJ2-1,TRBV27,-,-,CASSLSLRTVVYNEQFF,TGTGCCAGCAGTTTATCCCTGCGGACAGTTGTTTACAATGAGCAGTTCTTC
TRBJ2-1,TRBV30,-,-,CAWMGSSYNEQFF,TGTGCCTGGATGGGCAGCTCCTACAATGAGCAGTTCTTC
TRBJ2-7,TRBV28,-,-,CASSPSSGARSYEQYF,TGTGCCAGCAGCCCCTCCTCGGGGGCACGATCCTACGAGCAGTACTTC
TRBJ1-5,TRBV6-6,few,-,CASSTGFDQPQHF,TGTGCCAGCAGTACAGGGTTCGATCAGCCCCAGCATTTT
TRBJ2-5,TRBV29-1,-,TRBD2,CSVEPLAEGAQETQYF,TGCAGCGTAGAACCCCTAGCGGAGGGAGCCCAAGAGACCCAGTACTTC
TRBJ1-4,TRBV7-9,-,-,CASSVAYNEKLFF,TGTGCCAGCAGCGTTGCGTATAATGAAAAACTGTTTTTT
TRBJ2-7,TRBV5-4,-,-,CASSYSTEQYF,TGTGCCAGCAGCTATAGCACCGAGCAGTACTTC
TRBJ2-1,TRBV4-1,-,TRBD2,CASTTTGGSYNEQFF,TGCGCCAGCACCACTACGGGAGGGTCCTACAATGAGCAGTTCTTC
TRBJ2-3,TRBV4-1,-,TRBD2,CASSPGTSGFTDTQYF,TGCGCCAGCAGCCCGGGGACTAGCGGTTTCACAGATACGCAGTATTTT
TRBJ1-2,TRBV2,-,-,CASSKGWADSDGYTF,TGTGCCAGCAGTAAAGGGTGGGCCGACTCGGATGGCTACACCTTC
TRBJ1-1,TRBV28,-,-,CVILGNWGTEAFF,TGTGTCATTCTGGGCAACTGGGGCACTGAAGCTTTCTTT